One and the same sample provided the 29 T cell receptor beta chains below, sequenced in a study of blood T cell repertoires in COVID-19. Sequencing was performed with immunoSEQ multiplex PCR; in TCRdb, only in-frame clones are kept and a portion is missing. This table holds roughly 280,000 clones, roughly 89% found once. Sequenced sample: PBMCs or T cells enriched from blood (not recorded which). Every receptor here comes from a woman between 55 and 75 years old who had recovered from COVID-19.

The gene calls are TRBV5-1 and TRBJ2-5; D perhaps matches TRBD1 (5 bases). Trimming removed 5 bases from V and 9 bases from J, with 26 bases in between. Germline lookup yields CDR1 SGHRS and CDR2 YFSETQ. The CDR3 extends over 16 amino acids. The CDR3 here is CASRDPSGLGRWAQYF. The CDR3 coding sequence is TGCGCCAGCAGAGACCCTTCAGGGCTGGGGCGGTGGGCCCAGTACTTC.

This chain uses TRBV27 with TRBJ2-6, with 11 bases lining up with TRBD1. V was pared by 5 bases and J by 4 bases, with 10 bases of the junction left unmatched. This CDR3 region has 18 residues. CDR1 MNHEY and CDR2 SMNVEV come from the germline V gene (reference sequence). The CDR3 DNA is TGTGCCAGCAGTCGGCGGGACAGGGGGTCTTCCGGGGCCAACGTCCTGACTTTC. Amino acid sequence: CASSRRDRGSSGANVLTF.

The CDR3 reads CASSIWAESNSPLHF. The DNA of the CDR3 is TGTGCCAGTAGTATCTGGGCAGAGTCTAATTCACCCCTCCACTTT. V and J are TRBV19 and TRBJ1-6, with unresolved D. V was cut by 3 bases and J by 6 bases, with 12 bases left in between. The germline gives CDR1 LNHDA, CDR2 SQIVND (reference sequence). This CDR3 is 15 amino acids long.

The chain recombines TRBV29-1 with TRBJ1-2, with D uncertain. Trimming took off 4 bases at V and 6 bases at J, with 15 bases between the two ends. This CDR3 is built from 13 residues. In germline, CDR1 is SQVTM, CDR2 ANQGSEA. The CDR3 region has the DNA TGCAGCGTTGCCCTTTTGAGAGGGCATGGCTACACCTTC. Its translation: CSVALLRGHGYTF.

V usage is TRBV4-1 and J usage is TRBJ2-3, with D hard to call. This CDR3 is built from 13 residues. Germline CDR1 reads MGHRA; CDR2 reads YSYEKL. The V and J ends lost 1 base and 8 bases respectively, with 10 bases between them. CDR3 amino acids: CASSQGAGGTQYF. The CDR3 nucleotides are TGCGCCAGCAGCCAAGGGGCCGGTGGTACGCAGTATTTT.

This clone was detected only a few times. V is TRBV19 and J is TRBJ1-1; a weak D match, TRBD1 (5 bases). The CDR3 extends over 14 amino acids. Between the trimmed V and J ends, which lost 3 bases and 0 bases, there was a span of 8 bases. From germline, CDR1 is LNHDA and CDR2 SQIVND (reference sequence). For the CDR3, the DNA is TGTGCCAGTAGTATGCAGGGCATGAACACTGAAGCTTTCTTT. It yields the protein CASSMQGMNTEAFF.

The chain recombines TRBV11-2 with TRBJ2-1, with D maybe TRBD2 (6 bases). The CDR3 sequence is 17 residues long. Germline CDR1 and CDR2: SGHAT and FQNNGV. V lost 0 bases to trimming and J lost 5 bases, with 17 bases between them. CDR3 residues: CASSLEYRLEVNNEQFF. The CDR3 coding sequence is TGTGCCAGCAGCTTAGAGTACAGACTAGAGGTGAACAATGAGCAGTTCTTC.

The chain links TRBV28 to TRBJ1-1; 8 nucleotides match TRBD1. Unmatched junction bases numbered 8, after V lost 8 bases and J lost 0 bases. Germline CDR1 is MDHEN and CDR2 is SYDVKM. The CDR3 sequence is 15 residues long. CDR3 residues: CASDLTGGMNTEAFF. As DNA, the CDR3 is TGTGCCAGCGACCTTACAGGGGGTATGAACACTGAAGCTTTCTTT.

V usage is TRBV13 and J usage is TRBJ2-7; 9 nucleotides align to TRBD2. CDR1 is PRHDT, CDR2 FYEKMQ, per germline (reference sequence). Unmatched junction bases numbered 4, after V lost 0 bases and J lost 4 bases. CDR3 length equals 15 residues. The CDR3 DNA sequence: TGTGCCAGCAGCTTAGGAGCGGGAGGAAATTACGAGCAGTACTTC. Translated: CASSLGAGGNYEQYF. The whole variable domain, remainder taken from reference TRBV13 and TRBJ2-7, is AAGVIQSPRHLIKEKRETATLKCYPIPRHDTVYWYQQGPGQDPQFLISFYEKMQSDKGSIPDRFSAQQFSDYHSELNMSSLELGDSALYFCASSLGAGGNYEQYFGPGTRLTVT.

This chain uses TRBV28 with TRBJ1-2; tentatively, D is TRBD1 (5 bases). CDR1 and CDR2 from the germline V gene are MDHEN and SYDVKM. CDR3 length: 15 amino acids. V lost 7 bases and J lost 4, with 19 bases in between. CDR3 sequence (DNA): TGTGCCAGCACTTTGGAACAGGCGACGGGCTATGGCTACACCTTC. Encoded protein: CASTLEQATGYGYTF.

To note about this clone: One end of the junction fails to match germline, which may point to a read error. The chain joins TRBV7-7 to TRBJ2-1; a weak D match, TRBD2 (5 bases). The CDR3 runs to 13 residues. The germline V gene has CDR1 SSHAT and CDR2 FNYEAQ (reference sequence). CDR3 amino acids: CASSLGMRDEQFF. For the CDR3, the DNA is TGTGCTAGCAGCCTCGGGATGAGGGATGAGCAGTTCTTC.

This chain links TRBV28 with TRBJ2-3; D gene uncertain. The germline CDR1 and CDR2 sequences are MDHEN and SYDVKM. With 3 bases removed from V and 10 bases from J, the gap between germline ends came to 8 bases. This CDR3 is 11 amino acids long. The CDR3 loop reads CASSFLTAQYF. DNA for the CDR3: TGTGCCAGCAGTTTCCTCACTGCGCAGTATTTT.

This rearrangement joins TRBV18 to TRBJ2-3; possible D gene TRBD1, 6 bases. The CDR3 is 15 residues long. V dropped 4 bases and J dropped 1 base, with 12 bases sitting between them. Looked up from germline, CDR1 is KGHSH and CDR2 is LQKENI. CDR3 loop: CASSLQGGGTDTQYF. CDR3 coding DNA: TGTGCCAGCTCACTACAGGGTGGAGGCACAGATACGCAGTATTTT. The whole variable domain, filled in from reference TRBV18 and TRBJ2-3, reads NAGVMQNPRHLVRRRGQEARLRCSPMKGHSHVYWYRQLPEEGLKFMVYLQKENIIDESGMPKERFSAEFPKEGPSILRIQQVVRGDSAAYFCASSLQGGGTDTQYFGPGTRLTVL.

V and J are TRBV7-9 and TRBJ2-3; 7 nucleotides line up with TRBD2. The ends lost 4 bases at V and 0 bases at J; junction bases unmatched: 7. Germline V gene data show CDR1 as SEHNR and CDR2 as FQNEAQ (reference sequence). The CDR3 runs 16 residues. CDR3 sequence (DNA): TGTGCCAGCAGCTCTTCCGCGGGGGAGAGCACAGATACGCAGTATTTT. Protein: CASSSSAGESTDTQYF.

This sequence joins TRBV2 and TRBJ2-5; TRBD1 matches at 8 bases. After removal of 0 bases from V and 5 bases from J, the junction contained 8 bases not matched to a gene. The CDR3 is 16 amino acids. CDR1 and CDR2 (germline): SNHLY, FYNNEI. The CDR3: CASSEAWTGRAETQYF. CDR3 nucleotide sequence: TGTGCCAGCAGTGAAGCGTGGACAGGGAGAGCGGAGACCCAGTACTTC.

The chain couples TRBV10-2 to TRBJ2-2; 7 bases align to TRBD2. This CDR3 contains 14 residues. Trimming took 6 bases from V and 4 from J; bases not matched to a gene: 5. Germline loops: CDR1 WSHSY, CDR2 SAAADI. The chain's CDR3 is CASSYSGSTGELFF. CDR3 sequence (DNA): TGCGCCAGCAGCTATAGCGGGTCCACCGGGGAGCTGTTTTTT.

The chain couples TRBV6-1 to TRBJ1-5; D gene uncertain. The V end lost 1 base, the J end lost 6 bases, and 10 bases lay between the germline ends. The germline gives CDR1 MNHNS, CDR2 SASEGT. The CDR3 length is 14 residues. This chain's CDR3 is CASSEGGIAQPQHF. The CDR3 region has the DNA TGTGCCAGCAGTGAAGGAGGTATTGCTCAGCCCCAGCATTTT.

The gene calls are TRBV27 and TRBJ1-5, with 7 bases lining up with TRBD1. V lost 0 bases to trimming and J lost 10 bases; unmatched junction nucleotides: 6. Germline V gene sequence: CDR1 MNHEY, CDR2 SMNVEV (reference sequence). The CDR3 is 14 amino acids. This CDR3 reads CASSLSDRYLPQHF. For the CDR3, the DNA is TGTGCCAGCAGTTTATCGGACAGGTATTTACCCCAGCATTTT.

The chain links TRBV30 to TRBJ2-3, with D maybe TRBD2 (5 bases). The germline V gene encodes CDR1 GTSNPN and CDR2 SVGIG (reference sequence). CDR3 size: 13 residues. V lost 3 bases, J lost 4 bases, and 11 bases lay in between. In DNA form, the CDR3 reads TGTGCCTGGAGACAGCCAGCGGCAGATACGCAGTATTTT. This gives the protein CAWRQPAADTQYF.

This chain connects TRBV3-1 (or the pseudogene TRBV3-2) to TRBJ2-5, with a possible D match to TRBD1 (5 bases). V lost 8 bases and J lost 2, with 15 bases in between. The CDR3 extends over 14 amino acids. CDR1 is LGHDT, CDR2 YNNKEL, per germline (reference sequence). CDR3 coding DNA: TGTGCCAGCCGTATAGGGGTGAAGCAAGAGACCCAGTACTTC. It is translated as CASRIGVKQETQYF.

The chain joins TRBV19 to TRBJ2-1; a weak D match, TRBD2 (6 bases). With 4 bases removed from V and 9 bases from J, the gap between germline ends came to 19 bases. Germline V lookup: CDR1 LNHDA, CDR2 SQIVND (reference sequence). The CDR3 consists of 15 residues. The CDR3 DNA sequence: TGTGCCAGTAGTACCCCTCGACTAGGAGGTATTGAGCAGTTCTTC. Protein: CASSTPRLGGIEQFF. Full variable domain (rest looked up from reference TRBV19 and TRBJ2-1): DGGITQSPKYLFRKEGQNVTLSCEQNLNHDAMYWYRQDPGQGLRLIYYSQIVNDFQKGDIAEGYSVSREKKESFPLTVTSAQKNPTAFYLCASSTPRLGGIEQFFGPGTRLTVL.

V is TRBV3-1 (or the pseudogene TRBV3-2) and J is TRBJ2-5; D possibly corresponds to TRBD1 (5 bases). CDR1 is LGHDT and CDR2 is YNNKEL in the germline V gene (reference sequence). This CDR3 spans 15 amino acids. Deletions cut 1 base from V and 5 bases from J, with 14 bases between. The CDR3 here is CASSQVGPLSETQYF. In nucleotides, the CDR3 is TGTGCCAGCAGCCAAGTGGGGCCCCTTAGTGAGACCCAGTACTTC.

The chain combines TRBV19 with TRBJ2-5; a weak D match, TRBD1 (5 bases). This CDR3 spans 13 amino acids. Germline CDR1 is LNHDA and CDR2 is SQIVND (reference sequence). V was shortened by 11 bases and J by 4 bases, with 17 bases between the two germline ends. For the CDR3, the DNA is TGTGCCTCTAAAGGTGGGGCTGGAGAGACCCAGTACTTC. It specifies CASKGGAGETQYF. Variable domain in full (rest from reference TRBV19 and TRBJ2-5): DGGITQSPKYLFRKEGQNVTLSCEQNLNHDAMYWYRQDPGQGLRLIYYSQIVNDFQKGDIAEGYSVSREKKESFPLTVTSAQKNPTAFYLCASKGGAGETQYFGPGTRLLVL.

This sequence joins TRBV19 and TRBJ1-1; 7 bases are shared with TRBD1. Germline CDR1 is LNHDA and CDR2 is SQIVND (reference sequence). The CDR3 has 14 residues. J was trimmed by 4 bases and V by 4 bases; bases with no gene match: 6. CDR3 in amino acids: CASSKGALGTEAFF. The CDR3 nucleotides are TGTGCCAGTAGTAAGGGGGCACTAGGCACTGAAGCTTTCTTT.

The chain employs TRBV18 and TRBJ1-5; D is perhaps TRBD1 (5 bases). CDR3 length: 15 amino acids. The V end was cut by 1 base, the J end by 4 bases, with 11 bases between. Germline V gene data show CDR1 as KGHSH and CDR2 as LQKENI. CDR3 DNA: TGTGCCAGCTCACCACAGGGGTTTTGGAATCAGCCCCAGCATTTT. Translating it yields CASSPQGFWNQPQHF.

The V gene is TRBV28, the J gene TRBJ1-2; tentatively, D is TRBD1 (6 bases). Per germline, CDR1 MDHEN and CDR2 SYDVKM. This CDR3 spans 12 amino acids. V was shortened by 6 bases and J by 7 bases, with 12 bases between the two germline ends. The CDR3 DNA is TGTGCCAGCAGCGGCGGGGGCGCTGGCTACACCTTC. It is translated as CASSGGGAGYTF.

The V gene is TRBV6-4, the J gene TRBJ2-1; 10 nucleotides agree with TRBD2. With V trimmed by 0 bases and J by 8 bases, 16 bases remained unmatched. This CDR3 has 19 residues. The germline V gene encodes CDR1 MRHNA and CDR2 SNTAGT. CDR3 sequence: CASSDSFKTSGFSTYEQFF. In nucleotides, the CDR3 is TGTGCCAGCAGTGACTCTTTTAAGACTAGCGGGTTCTCAACATATGAGCAGTTCTTC.

V is TRBV7-9 and J is TRBJ1-1; weak D call: TRBD1 (6 bases). Germline V lookup: CDR1 SEHNR, CDR2 FQNEAQ (reference sequence). Trimming stripped 4 bases from V and 1 base from J, with 7 bases between. CDR3 length: 13 residues. The CDR3 region is CASSYRENTEAFF. The CDR3 DNA is TGTGCCAGCAGCTACAGGGAGAACACTGAAGCTTTCTTT.

This chain joins TRBV19 and TRBJ1-2; D perhaps matches TRBD1 (5 bases). CDR1 and CDR2 (germline): LNHDA, SQIVND (reference sequence). The CDR3 consists of 13 residues. With 5 bases removed from V and 6 bases from J, the gap between germline ends came to 13 bases. The CDR3 sequence: CASSLPMGHGYTF. CDR3 coding DNA: TGTGCCAGTAGTTTACCCATGGGGCATGGCTACACCTTC.